The present T cell receptor beta chain was sequenced within a study of cytomegalovirus exposure and HLA in healthy donors. PCR was performed using 60 Vbeta and 13 Jbeta primers. Source study methods: A follow-up analysis tallied 65 million to 80 million unique TCR beta chains, approximately 11 million shared. Measured with immunoSEQ multiplex PCR; TCRdb has only the in-frame clones, and not every one. The DNA gave D and trimming, while V, J and clone size come from that table. The data hold 90,000 to 120,000 clones, with about three quarters observed a single time. About this clone itself: Its target is unknown.

V lost 6 bases, J lost 3 bases, and 6 bases lay in between. Germline values: CDR1 SNHLY, CDR2 FYNNEI. The CDR3 is made up of 11 amino acids. Study-wide results and limits: Segments of the TCR beta V type were, in most cases, productive about 87% or about 30% of the time in an earlier analysis.

V and J are TRBV2 and TRBJ2-7; D perhaps matches TRBD2 (6 bases). The TCR was taken from a man under 40 in good health and CMV-seronegative. Sequencing was done on a sample of PBMCs. CDR3 bases: TGTGCCAGCAGGCGGGACTACGAGCAGTACTTC. Translated: CASRRDYEQYF.